A single sample gave rise to the 26 T cell receptor beta chains below, sequenced in a study of Graves' ophthalmopathy and Graves' hyperthyroidism listed by TCRdb under 2018. Data came from an Illumina HiSeq 2000. For repertoire sequencing, the TCR beta CDR3 regions were amplified from RNA transcripts. The first round was an RT-PCR using HTBI primers with the Qiagen OneStep RT-PCR kit, and this first round was followed by a second-round multiplex PCR, then size selection and purification. The public reads were reanalyzed by TCRdb: fastp trimming at Q25, MiXCR alignment, in-frame beta chains only. One record per CDR3 amino acid sequence lists the most common genes and DNA. This sample lists 350,000 or so distinct CDR3 sequences; around a sixth were detected once. 9% to 15% of the sample comes from the top ten. The sample was peripheral blood. These receptors were obtained from an adult man with Graves' ophthalmopathy.

This clonotype was recorded many times. The genes are TRBV5-5 and TRBJ2-7; a weak D match, TRBD2 (6 bases). The CDR3 runs 15 residues. Germline-derived CDR1 and CDR2 are SGHKS and YYEKEE (reference sequence). Trimming removed 1 base from V and 2 bases from J, with 13 bases in between. The CDR3, as DNA: TGTGCCAGCAGCTTGTGGACGGGAGATCCCTACGAGCAGTACTTC. Its protein is CASSLWTGDPYEQYF.

This clonotype was recorded at least ten times. This chain connects TRBV29-1 to TRBJ2-5; unclear D gene. Germline V gene sequence: CDR1 SQVTM, CDR2 ANQGSEA. The length of the CDR3 is 16 residues. Trimming stripped 0 bases from V and 7 bases from J, with 21 bases between. The CDR3 sequence: CSVEDPIRTEFWTQYF. CDR3 in DNA: TGCAGCGTTGAAGATCCTATCCGGACGGAGTTCTGGACCCAGTACTTC.

Remarks on this clonotype: A much larger clone is a single base away; this may be a read error. The chain recombines TRBV2 with TRBJ2-2; D tentatively fits TRBD1 or TRBD2 (6 bases each). The length of the CDR3 is 16 residues. Deletions cut 7 bases from V and 4 bases from J, with 19 bases between. Germline-derived CDR1 and CDR2 are SNHLY and FYNNEI. CDR3 in amino acids: CASTKGGMRVTGELFF. As DNA, the CDR3 is TGTGCCAGCACCAAAGGGGGGATGCGGGTCACCGGGGAGCTGTTTTTT. The variable domain in full, completed from reference TRBV2 and TRBJ2-2, reads EPEVTQTPSHQVTQMGQEVILRCVPISNHLYFYWYRQILGQKVEFLVSFYNNEISEKSEIFDDQFSVERPDGSNFTLKIRSTKLEDSAMYFCASTKGGMRVTGELFFGEGSRLTVL.

In its sample, this clonotype was seen many times. The chain links TRBV12-3 or TRBV12-4 to TRBJ2-5; D is undetermined. Trimming left V 3 bases short and J 1 base short, with 21 bases between. The CDR3 is made up of 18 amino acids. The CDR3 nucleotides read TGTGCCAGCAGTTTCCCACGACTGACGGGCCACGTCCAAGAGACCCAGTACTTC. It specifies CASSFPRLTGHVQETQYF.

CDR3 loop: CAWSVLTMNTEAFF. The DNA for the CDR3 is TGTGCCTGGAGTGTACTTACCATGAACACTGAAGCTTTCTTT. This chain joins TRBV30 and TRBJ1-1; D unclear. The CDR3 has 14 residues. Germline CDR1 GTSNPN, CDR2 SVGIG (reference sequence). With 0 bases removed from V and 0 bases from J, the gap between germline ends came to 8 bases.

There are many counts of this clonotype. The gene calls are TRBV30 and TRBJ2-7; D gene uncertain. The CDR3 loop spans 13 amino acids. Trimming took off 2 bases at V and 1 base at J, with 9 bases between the two ends. CDR1 and CDR2 (germline): GTSNPN, SVGIG (reference sequence). The CDR3 reads CAWSFTVSYEQYF. DNA of the CDR3: TGTGCCTGGAGTTTCACAGTTTCCTACGAGCAGTACTTC.

This clonotype was found many times. The chain has TRBV10-2 and TRBJ2-7; a possible D gene is TRBD1 (5 bases). Germline values: CDR1 WSHSY, CDR2 SAAADI. This CDR3 comprises 14 residues. V was cut by 6 bases and J by 2 bases, with 14 bases left in between. CDR3 in amino acids: CASRGISDTYEQYF. CDR3 in DNA: TGCGCCAGCAGGGGGATATCGGACACCTACGAGCAGTACTTC.

This clonotype showed up many times. One junction end disagrees with the germline gene, perhaps due to a read error. The CDR3 DNA sequence: TGTGCTAGCAGCTGCCTCCCAGAACGGGACGGACCGTCCTACGAGCAGTACTTC. It translates to CASSCLPERDGPSYEQYF. The chain is built from TRBV7-7 and TRBJ2-7, with D possibly being TRBD1 or TRBD2 (5 bases each). The CDR3 sequence is 18 residues long. Germline V CDR1 and CDR2: SSHAT, FNYEAQ (reference sequence). The full variable domain, in which reference TRBV7-7 and TRBJ2-7 provide the parts outside the CDR3, is GAGVSQSPRYKVTKRGQDVTLRCDPISSHATLYWYQQALGQGPEFLTYFNYEAQPDKSGLPSDRFSAERPEGSISTLTIQRTEQRDSAMYRCASSCLPERDGPSYEQYFGPGTRLTVT.

This clonotype has at least ten counts. The chain uses TRBV12-3 or TRBV12-4 and TRBJ1-5, with no clear D. Trimming removed 1 base from V and 7 bases from J, with 14 bases in between. The CDR3 sequence is 15 residues long. CDR3 loop: CASSLGPGPGQPQHF. CDR3 nucleotides: TGTGCCAGCAGTTTAGGCCCGGGCCCCGGACAGCCCCAGCATTTT.

This clonotype was seen repeatedly, ten times or more. The gene calls are TRBV10-3 and TRBJ2-7, with 9 bases lining up with TRBD1. The trim removed 4 bases at V and 3 bases at J, leaving 4 bases unmatched. Germline values: CDR1 ENHRY, CDR2 SYGVKD. The CDR3 runs 14 residues. CDR3 sequence (DNA): TGTGCCATCAGTGCTGGACAGGGGCACTACGAGCAGTACTTC. Translation: CAISAGQGHYEQYF.

The chain uses TRBV12-3 or TRBV12-4 and TRBJ2-7; 7 bases line up with TRBD1. The CDR3 length is 14 residues. Unmatched junction bases numbered 3, after V lost 3 bases and J lost 1 base. The CDR3 coding sequence is TGTGCCAGCAGTTTTGGGACAGATTCCTACGAGCAGTACTTC. Encoded protein: CASSFGTDSYEQYF.

This clonotype occurred many times. This rearrangement joins TRBV30 to TRBJ1-1; 9 bases align to TRBD1. Unmatched junction bases numbered 2, after V lost 0 bases and J lost 3 bases. Per the germline V gene, CDR1 is GTSNPN and CDR2 is SVGIG (reference sequence). This CDR3 contains 14 residues. The CDR3 DNA follows: TGTGCCTGGAGTGTTACAGGGGGCGACACTGAAGCTTTCTTT. Amino acid sequence: CAWSVTGGDTEAFF.

This clonotype showed up many times. The V gene is TRBV7-9, the J gene TRBJ2-7; D remains ambiguous. The length of the CDR3 is 12 residues. Germline V gene data show CDR1 as SEHNR and CDR2 as FQNEAQ (reference sequence). V lost 5 bases, J lost 6 bases, and 11 bases lay in between. The DNA for the CDR3 is TGTGCCAGCAGCCTTAGGGCAGGCGAGCAGTACTTC. This codes for CASSLRAGEQYF.

This clonotype was seen repeatedly, ten times or more. This chain connects TRBV30 to TRBJ2-2; D is possibly TRBD2 (5 bases). This CDR3 has 14 residues. The V gene lost 0 bases and the J gene lost 1 base, with 6 bases spanning the gap. The germline CDR1 and CDR2 sequences are GTSNPN and SVGIG (reference sequence). The CDR3 nucleotides read TGTGCCTGGAGTGTAGGAGGGAACACCGGGGAGCTGTTTTTT. It specifies CAWSVGGNTGELFF.

This clonotype came up many times. V is TRBV28 and J is TRBJ1-6; maybe TRBD1 (6 bases). V dropped 10 bases and J dropped 5 bases, with 24 bases sitting between them. This CDR3 spans 17 amino acids. CDR1 is MDHEN and CDR2 is SYDVKM in the germline V gene. CDR3 amino acids: CATEVAGQTHNNSPLHF. The CDR3 DNA reads TGTGCCACGGAGGTTGCCGGACAGACCCATAATAATTCACCCCTCCACTTT. Full variable domain (remainder filled in from reference TRBV28 and TRBJ1-6): DVKVTQSSRYLVKRTGEKVFLECVQDMDHENMFWYRQDPGLGLRLIYFSYDVKMKEKGDIPEGYSVSREKKERFSLILESASTNQTSMYLCATEVAGQTHNNSPLHFGNGTRLTVT.

This clonotype was detected many times. V gene TRBV2 combines with J gene TRBJ2-5; D perhaps matches TRBD2 (6 bases). V dropped 5 bases and J dropped 5 bases, with 15 bases sitting between them. This CDR3 contains 14 residues. CDR1 is SNHLY, CDR2 FYNNEI, per germline. DNA of the CDR3: TGTGCCAGCAGTCGGGACTCCCGAGGGGAGACCCAGTACTTC. As protein: CASSRDSRGETQYF.

This clonotype was counted many times. The CDR3 here is CASSLEGGNTGELFF. The CDR3 DNA reads as TGTGCCAGCAGCTTAGAGGGTGGGAACACCGGGGAGCTGTTTTTT. This chain joins TRBV11-2 and TRBJ2-2; D unclear. Germline CDR1 reads SGHAT; CDR2 reads FQNNGV. The V gene lost 0 bases and the J gene lost 1 base, with 6 bases spanning the gap. There are 15 residues in the CDR3.

This rearrangement joins TRBV28 to TRBJ2-5; D is possibly TRBD1 (5 bases). CDR1 and CDR2 from the germline V gene are MDHEN and SYDVKM. V lost 3 bases and J 2 bases, leaving 10 bases between the germline ends. This CDR3 comprises 14 residues. For the CDR3, the DNA is TGTGCCAGCAGTTTCCTTGACAGACAAGAGACCCAGTACTTC. Amino acids: CASSFLDRQETQYF.

This clonotype was recorded many times. J is TRBJ2-2 and V is TRBV6-1; the match to TRBD2 covers 11 bases. Germline CDR1 reads MNHNS; CDR2 reads SASEGT. V dropped 3 bases and J dropped 5; count of bases not matched to a gene: 5. The CDR3 runs to 16 residues. CDR3 sequence: CASSEGLAATTGELFF. CDR3 DNA: TGTGCCAGCAGTGAGGGACTAGCGGCTACAACCGGGGAGCTGTTTTTT.

There are a few counts of this clonotype. V and J are TRBV6-1 and TRBJ1-2; D is unclear. CDR1 is MNHNS, CDR2 SASEGT, per germline. V was trimmed by 3 bases and J by 7 bases, leaving 6 bases between them. The CDR3 consists of 11 residues. The CDR3: CASSDRIGYTF. CDR3 in DNA: TGTGCCAGCAGTGATAGGATTGGCTACACCTTC.

This clonotype was seen many times. The genes are TRBV11-2 and TRBJ1-1; the D is unclear. Per germline, CDR1 SGHAT and CDR2 FQNNGV. V lost 7 bases and J lost 0, with 15 bases in between. This CDR3 is 15 amino acids long. The CDR3 region is CASTQDGPVNTEAFF. Here the CDR3 DNA reads TGTGCCAGCACCCAGGACGGTCCGGTGAACACTGAAGCTTTCTTT.

This clonotype was picked up a small number of times. The chain employs TRBV4-1 and TRBJ2-2; D is perhaps TRBD2 (5 bases). V shed 3 bases and J shed 8 bases, with 22 bases lying between them. Germline CDR1 is MGHRA and CDR2 is YSYEKL. This CDR3 is 17 amino acids long. The CDR3 region has the DNA TGCGCCAGCAGCCAGGCCGGCCCGAGGGAAGTCCTGGGGGAGCTGTTTTTT. The encoded protein is CASSQAGPREVLGELFF.

This clonotype showed up just a few times. A read error is possible here, since a much larger clone lies one base away. V usage is TRBV6-1 and J usage is TRBJ2-6; D may be TRBD1 (5 bases). Germline CDR1 MNHNS, CDR2 SASEGT. The CDR3 consists of 13 residues. CDR3 sequence reads: CASNIPGAYVLTF. CDR3 DNA sequence: TGTGCCAGCAACATCCCTGGGGCCTACGTCCTGACTTTC.

This clonotype was detected ten times or more. V is TRBV30 and J is TRBJ2-7, with TRBD1 matching over 7 bases. This CDR3 contains 13 residues. After removal of 4 bases from V and 7 bases from J, the junction contained 10 bases not matched to a gene. CDR1 and CDR2 (germline): GTSNPN, SVGIG (reference sequence). The CDR3 reads CAWKDSEQGEQYF. The CDR3 nucleotides are TGTGCCTGGAAGGACAGCGAACAGGGGGAGCAGTACTTC.

This chain joins TRBV20-1 and TRBJ1-2, with TRBD1 as a possible D gene (6 bases). The V gene's germline CDR1 is DFQATT and CDR2 SNEGSKA (reference sequence). The CDR3 runs 14 residues. V lost 6 bases and J 4 bases, leaving 18 bases between the germline ends. CDR3 sequence reads: CSAVRHGGGYGYTF. As DNA, the CDR3 is TGCAGTGCCGTTCGCCACGGGGGCGGCTATGGCTACACCTTC.

This clonotype was seen at least ten times. The chain combines TRBV20-1 with TRBJ2-5; weak D call: TRBD1 (6 bases). The CDR3 totals 14 residues. Germline V lookup: CDR1 DFQATT, CDR2 SNEGSKA (reference sequence). With 4 bases removed from V and 1 base from J, the gap between germline ends came to 13 bases. CDR3 amino acids: CSANRGQTQETQYF. In DNA form, the CDR3 reads TGCAGTGCTAACCGAGGACAGACCCAAGAGACCCAGTACTTC.